The 26 T cell receptor beta chains below come from one sample, sequenced in a study of blood T cell repertoires in COVID-19. Produced via immunoSEQ multiplex PCR; TCRdb's table is partial and in-frame only. The sample includes about 140,000 clones, over 80% of them seen just once. Sequencing was performed on peripheral blood. These receptors were taken from a man between 60 and 75 years old with active or convalescent COVID-19.

In DNA, the CDR3 is TGTGCCAGCAGCCCCCCCGGGACAGGAGAACCCCTCCACTTT. Translation: CASSPPGTGEPLHF. V usage is TRBV4-2 and J usage is TRBJ1-6; 8 bases agree with TRBD1. The length of the CDR3 is 14 residues. The J segment lost 12 bases and the V segment lost 4 bases, leaving 8 bases of the junction unmatched. The germline gives CDR1 LGHNA, CDR2 YNFKEQ.

This sequence joins TRBV18 and TRBJ2-3; D is uncertain. Looked up from germline, CDR1 is KGHSH and CDR2 is LQKENI. CDR3 length equals 15 residues. The germline V and J ends were trimmed by 3 bases and 3 bases, with 13 bases remaining between them. The CDR3 bases are TGTGCCAGCTCACCTAACTTGGGCCGGACAGATACGCAGTATTTT. Translation: CASSPNLGRTDTQYF.

The chain uses TRBV5-4 and TRBJ2-5; D gene uncertain. CDR3 length equals 11 residues. Trimming stripped 1 base from V and 5 bases from J, with 3 bases between. Per the germline V gene, CDR1 is SGHNT and CDR2 is YYREEE (reference sequence). Here the CDR3 reads CASSLSETQYF. As DNA, the CDR3 is TGTGCCAGCAGCTTGAGCGAGACCCAGTACTTC.

The chain uses TRBV29-1 and TRBJ1-1; D is ambiguous. Trimming pared 2 bases from V and 8 bases from J, leaving 9 bases between. The CDR3 is 11 amino acids. From germline, CDR1 is SQVTM and CDR2 ANQGSEA. In DNA, the CDR3 is TGCAGCGTTGAATTCGGGGTAGAAGCTTTCTTT. It translates to CSVEFGVEAFF.

About this clone: Other nucleotide sequences from this sample produce the same CDR3. J is TRBJ1-1 and V is TRBV18; D gene unclear. The CDR3 spans 14 residues. V gave up 3 bases and J gave up 1 base, with 9 bases separating them. Germline CDR1 is KGHSH and CDR2 is LQKENI. Written as DNA, the CDR3 is TGTGCCAGCTCACCGCTCGGGGAGAACACTGAAGCTTTCTTT. It codes for CASSPLGENTEAFF.

The V gene is TRBV5-8, the J gene TRBJ1-5, with no clear D. Trimming stripped 4 bases from V and 16 bases from J, with 18 bases between. The CDR3 loop spans 12 amino acids. Germline loops: CDR1 SGHTS, CDR2 YDEGEE. CDR3 sequence reads: CASSQTPHSPHF. In nucleotides, the CDR3 is TGTGCCAGCAGCCAGACACCCCACTCGCCCCATTTT.

The chain is built from TRBV5-1 and TRBJ1-2, with 8 bases aligning to TRBD1. V trimming: 0 bases; J trimming: 2 bases; junction bases outside the gene matches: 0. Germline lookup yields CDR1 SGHRS and CDR2 YFSETQ. This CDR3 region has 14 residues. CDR3 in amino acids: CASSLDRGNYGYTF. As DNA, the CDR3 is TGCGCCAGCAGCTTGGACAGGGGGAACTATGGCTACACCTTC. Full variable domain (outside the CDR3, taken from reference TRBV5-1 and TRBJ1-2): KAGVTQTPRYLIKTRGQQVTLSCSPISGHRSVSWYQQTPGQGLQFLFEYFSETQRNKGNFPGRFSGRQFSNSRSEMNVSTLELGDSALYLCASSLDRGNYGYTFGSGTRLTVV.

The chain uses TRBV28 and TRBJ1-6; 10 bases are shared with TRBD1. Germline CDR1 MDHEN, CDR2 SYDVKM. The CDR3 is 13 residues long. V shed 8 bases and J 8 bases; nucleotides not matched to a gene: 3. This CDR3 is CASGGQGYSPLHF. For the CDR3, the DNA is TGTGCCAGCGGGGGACAGGGGTATTCACCCCTCCACTTT.

This clone was found once. The gene calls are TRBV19 and TRBJ2-1, with D unresolved. V lost 2 bases to trimming and J lost 7 bases, with 9 bases between them. This CDR3 region has 13 residues. Germline-derived CDR1 and CDR2 are LNHDA and SQIVND (reference sequence). The CDR3 sequence: CASSIFPRNEQFF. CDR3 bases: TGTGCCAGTAGTATATTTCCCAGAAATGAGCAGTTCTTC.

This chain uses TRBV6-5 with TRBJ2-1, with 7 bases identical to TRBD2. The CDR3 length is 12 residues. Per the germline V gene, CDR1 is MNHEY and CDR2 is SVGAGI. Trimming removed 6 bases from V and 4 bases from J; junction bases left unmatched: 0. This CDR3 is CASSGRYNEQFF. CDR3 bases: TGTGCCAGCAGCGGGAGGTACAATGAGCAGTTCTTC.

V is TRBV5-6 and J is TRBJ2-2; 9 bases align to TRBD1. V shed 1 base and J 4 bases; nucleotides not matched to a gene: 5. The germline gives CDR1 SGHDT, CDR2 YYEEEE. This CDR3 has 16 residues. The CDR3: CASSLPGQGSTGELFF. In DNA, the CDR3 is TGTGCCAGCAGCTTGCCCGGACAGGGGAGCACCGGGGAGCTGTTTTTT.

The V gene is TRBV18, the J gene TRBJ2-3; no clear D gene. Trimming removed 0 bases from V and 3 bases from J, with 4 bases in between. The CDR3 is made up of 13 amino acids. The germline gives CDR1 KGHSH, CDR2 LQKENI. The CDR3 sequence is CASSPPSTDTQYF. In nucleotides, the CDR3 is TGTGCCAGCTCACCACCGTCAACAGATACGCAGTATTTT. The full variable domain, rest sourced from reference TRBV18 and TRBJ2-3, is NAGVMQNPRHLVRRRGQEARLRCSPMKGHSHVYWYRQLPEEGLKFMVYLQKENIIDESGMPKERFSAEFPKEGPSILRIQQVVRGDSAAYFCASSPPSTDTQYFGPGTRLTVL.

V gene TRBV18 combines with J gene TRBJ2-2, with 9 bases that match TRBD2. Germline trimming cut 2 bases from V and 5 bases from J; bases unmatched to any gene: 3. This CDR3 has 15 residues. From germline, CDR1 is KGHSH and CDR2 LQKENI. CDR3 loop: CASSPTLAGTGELFF. The CDR3 DNA reads TGTGCCAGCTCACCAACGCTAGCGGGAACCGGGGAGCTGTTTTTT.

The gene calls are TRBV11-2 and TRBJ2-7, with 11 bases lining up with TRBD1. CDR1 and CDR2 from the germline V gene are SGHAT and FQNNGV. CDR3 size: 14 residues. Losses at the gene ends were 4 bases for V and 13 bases for J; bases not matched to a gene: 12. CDR3 region: CASSSRGQGAVVYF. The CDR3 DNA is TGTGCCAGCAGCTCCCGCGGACAGGGGGCTGTCGTCTACTTC. The full variable domain, in which reference TRBV11-2 and TRBJ2-7 provide the parts outside the CDR3, is EAGVAQSPRYKIIEKRQSVAFWCNPISGHATLYWYQQILGQGPKLLIQFQNNGVVDDSQLPKDRFSAERLKGVDSTLKIQPAKLEDSAVYLCASSSRGQGAVVYFGPGTRLTVT.

This chain links TRBV9 with TRBJ2-3, with 8 bases matching TRBD1. With 0 bases clipped from V and 3 bases from J, the junction kept 9 bases outside the gene matches. CDR3 length: 17 amino acids. Germline CDR1 and CDR2: SGDLS and YYNGEE. CDR3 in amino acids: CASSVVVGTGGTDTQYF. CDR3 coding DNA: TGTGCCAGCAGCGTAGTAGTTGGGACAGGCGGAACAGATACGCAGTATTTT. Full variable domain (remainder filled in from reference TRBV9 and TRBJ2-3): DSGVTQTPKHLITATGQRVTLRCSPRSGDLSVYWYQQSLDQGLQFLIQYYNGEERAKGNILERFSAQQFPDLHSELNLSSLELGDSALYFCASSVVVGTGGTDTQYFGPGTRLTVL.

The V call is TRBV5-1, the J call TRBJ2-5, with 7 positions matching TRBD1. V shed 7 bases and J 9 bases; nucleotides not matched to a gene: 12. This CDR3 spans 13 amino acids. Germline loops: CDR1 SGHRS, CDR2 YFSETQ. The DNA of the CDR3 is TGCGCCAGCTTTCGGGACCTGCAGGGGGCCCAGTACTTC. Its protein product is CASFRDLQGAQYF.

This clone was seen only once. The rearrangement uses TRBV28 and TRBJ2-7; no clear D. Germline CDR1 MDHEN, CDR2 SYDVKM. V lost 5 bases to trimming and J lost 1 base, with 12 bases between them. The CDR3 is made up of 14 amino acids. CDR3 in amino acids: CASSKPDGSYEQYF. The CDR3, as DNA: TGTGCCAGCAGTAAACCCGACGGGTCCTACGAGCAGTACTTC. Complete variable domain (other parts from reference TRBV28 and TRBJ2-7): DVKVTQSSRYLVKRTGEKVFLECVQDMDHENMFWYRQDPGLGLRLIYFSYDVKMKEKGDIPEGYSVSREKKERFSLILESASTNQTSMYLCASSKPDGSYEQYFGPGTRLTVT.

The V gene is TRBV6-5, the J gene TRBJ2-1; TRBD2 is a possible D gene (5 bases). The ends were cut back, 6 bases at V and 10 bases at J, with 19 bases in the middle. Germline CDR1 is MNHEY and CDR2 is SVGAGI. The CDR3 sequence is 14 residues long. The CDR3 sequence is CASRTIWTSKEQFF. The CDR3 nucleotides are TGTGCCAGCAGAACGATCTGGACTTCTAAGGAGCAGTTCTTC.

As concerns this clone: Other DNA sequences of this sample code for an identical CDR3. This rearrangement joins TRBV7-9 to TRBJ2-1, with D possibly matching TRBD2 (5 bases). The length of the CDR3 is 13 residues. Germline V lookup: CDR1 SEHNR, CDR2 FQNEAQ (reference sequence). V was cut by 3 bases and J by 7 bases, with 10 bases left in between. The CDR3 DNA follows: TGTGCCAGCAGCTTGGCGGGCGGTAATGAGCAGTTCTTC. Protein product: CASSLAGGNEQFF.

This clone was observed a single time. V and J are TRBV28 and TRBJ2-1; 11 positions match TRBD1. The CDR3 extends over 16 amino acids. With V trimmed by 3 bases and J by 4 bases, 5 bases remained unmatched. Germline lookup yields CDR1 MDHEN and CDR2 SYDVKM. CDR3 DNA: TGTGCCAGCAGTTTGGCCGGGACAGGGGGGTACAATGAGCAGTTCTTC. It translates to CASSLAGTGGYNEQFF.

This clone was counted only a few times. The rearrangement joins TRBV5-5 to TRBJ1-5, with a weak D call TRBD1 (5 bases). The V end was cut by 4 bases, the J end by 3 bases, with 11 bases between. Looked up from germline, CDR1 is SGHKS and CDR2 is YYEKEE (reference sequence). This CDR3 is built from 14 residues. CDR3 DNA sequence: TGTGCCAGCAGCCCGCAGGGAAACAATCAGCCCCAGCATTTT. Translation: CASSPQGNNQPQHF.

The rearrangement joins TRBV18 to TRBJ2-2; perhaps TRBD2 as D (6 bases). Trimming removed 3 bases from V and 4 bases from J, with 12 bases in between. The germline CDR1 and CDR2 sequences are KGHSH and LQKENI. The CDR3 length is 15 residues. CDR3 amino acids: CASSPQRAATGELFF. The CDR3 DNA follows: TGTGCCAGCTCACCCCAGCGGGCCGCCACCGGGGAGCTGTTTTTT.

The chain links TRBV3-1 (or the pseudogene TRBV3-2) to TRBJ1-5; D is perhaps TRBD1 (5 bases). The CDR3 runs to 13 residues. Per germline, CDR1 LGHDT and CDR2 YNNKEL (reference sequence). Between the trimmed V and J ends, which lost 5 bases and 6 bases, there was a span of 11 bases. The CDR3 sequence is CASSTQGSQPQHF. For the CDR3, the DNA is TGTGCCAGCAGCACCCAGGGATCTCAGCCCCAGCATTTT.

The rearrangement joins TRBV24-1 to TRBJ1-2; weak D call: TRBD1 (6 bases). The V and J ends lost 9 bases and 7 bases respectively, with 17 bases between them. Germline-derived CDR1 and CDR2 are KGHDR and SFDVKD. The CDR3 extends over 13 amino acids. The CDR3, as DNA: TGTGCCACCCGAACAAACAGGGATGGTGGCTACACCTTC. Protein product: CATRTNRDGGYTF.

This chain joins TRBV6-5 and TRBJ1-1; D uncertain. There are 14 residues in the CDR3. Trimming stripped 11 bases from V and 6 bases from J, with 22 bases between. Germline values: CDR1 MNHEY, CDR2 SVGAGI. CDR3 protein: CAVSQSGEHAEAFF. CDR3 nucleotide sequence: TGTGCCGTTTCCCAGTCTGGAGAACACGCTGAAGCTTTCTTT.

V usage is TRBV9 and J usage is TRBJ2-2; D unclear. Germline V gene sequence: CDR1 SGDLS, CDR2 YYNGEE. This CDR3 is built from 14 residues. Trimming took off 6 bases at V and 4 bases at J, with 13 bases between the two ends. CDR3 sequence reads: CASKLTDTTGELFF. The CDR3 nucleotides read TGTGCCAGCAAATTAACAGATACCACCGGGGAGCTGTTTTTT. The full variable domain, in which reference TRBV9 and TRBJ2-2 provide the parts outside the CDR3, is DSGVTQTPKHLITATGQRVTLRCSPRSGDLSVYWYQQSLDQGLQFLIQYYNGEERAKGNILERFSAQQFPDLHSELNLSSLELGDSALYFCASKLTDTTGELFFGEGSRLTVL.